These 28 T cell receptor beta chains share one sample of origin, sequenced in a study of beta chain features in type 1 diabetes. Whole-study findings and limits: In all four CD4+ subsets, TCRB CDR3 length was significantly, moderately reduced in type 1 diabetes.

Expressed TCRB transcripts were sequenced, since all the RNA that had been isolated was reverse transcribed. The table came from immunoSEQ multiplex PCR; TCRdb's copy has only in-frame clones and leaves some out. This table has more than 550,000 clones, around 15% appearing once. Antigens of these TCRs are unknown. Sequencing was carried out using naive CD4+ T cells from blood. Receptors originate from a man younger than 35 with type 1 diabetes.

The chain carries TRBV30 and TRBJ2-5, with D possibly matching TRBD2 (7 bases). V was clipped by 8 bases and J by 5 bases, with 18 bases between them. The germline V gene has CDR1 GTSNPN and CDR2 SVGIG (reference sequence). This CDR3 spans 13 amino acids. CDR3 in DNA: TGTGCCCTAAACCCGGGGGGCTGGGAGACCCAGTACTTC. Protein: CALNPGGWETQYF.

This clone was detected only once. V gene TRBV5-1 combines with J gene TRBJ2-3; 9 positions match TRBD2. Trimming removed 4 bases from V and 1 base from J; junction bases left unmatched: 10. The CDR3 is 17 amino acids. In germline, CDR1 is SGHRS, CDR2 YFSETQ. Here the CDR3 reads CASSRRTLAGGTDTQYF. The CDR3 DNA is TGCGCCAGCAGCCGTCGAACACTAGCGGGCGGCACAGATACGCAGTATTTT.

This clone has a handful of counts. The rearrangement joins TRBV4-3 to TRBJ2-2; D is perhaps TRBD2 (6 bases). The CDR3 covers 18 residues. Trimming took 2 bases from V and 0 from J, leaving 16 bases between them. Germline V gene lookup returns CDR1 LGHNA and CDR2 YSLEER. As DNA, the CDR3 is TGCGCCAGCAGCCAAAATGGTCCGGGACTTACGAACACCGGGGAGCTGTTTTTT. The encoded protein is CASSQNGPGLTNTGELFF.

V gene TRBV7-8 combines with J gene TRBJ2-1, with D uncertain. Trimming left V 1 base short and J 2 bases short, with 3 bases between. The CDR3 has 13 amino acids. The germline CDR1 and CDR2 sequences are SGHVS and FQNEAQ. In nucleotides, the CDR3 is TGTGCCAGCAGCTTAGACCCCTACAATGAGCAGTTCTTC. The encoded protein is CASSLDPYNEQFF.

The rearrangement uses TRBV5-1 and TRBJ2-7; D remains unclear. V dropped 0 bases and J dropped 5 bases, with 12 bases sitting between them. The CDR3 extends over 14 amino acids. Germline V CDR1 and CDR2: SGHRS, YFSETQ. CDR3: CASSLVSYDDEQYF. The DNA of the CDR3 is TGCGCCAGCAGCTTGGTTTCGTACGACGACGAGCAGTACTTC.

The chain recombines TRBV9 with TRBJ1-1, with 7 bases matching TRBD1. Germline V gene sequence: CDR1 SGDLS, CDR2 YYNGEE. The trim removed 5 bases at V and 1 base at J, leaving 11 bases unmatched. This CDR3 contains 16 residues. CDR3 in amino acids: CASSELQGIGNTEAFF. CDR3 sequence (DNA): TGTGCCAGCAGTGAACTACAGGGGATAGGGAACACTGAAGCTTTCTTT.

CDR3 sequence reads: CASSNTPSSYEQYF. CDR3 DNA sequence: TGTGCCAGCAGTAACACTCCTAGCTCCTACGAGCAGTACTTC. The chain recombines TRBV6-6 with TRBJ2-7; D ambiguous. Deletions cut 5 bases from V and 0 bases from J, with 11 bases between. The CDR3 extends over 14 amino acids. The germline CDR1 and CDR2 sequences are MNHNY and SVGAGI (reference sequence).

This chain links TRBV6-6 with TRBJ1-1, with D maybe TRBD1 (6 bases). Trimming removed 2 bases from V and 6 bases from J, with 13 bases in between. This CDR3 has 14 amino acids. Germline V gives CDR1 MNHNY, CDR2 SVGAGI (reference sequence). CDR3 nucleotides: TGTGCCAGCAGTTACGAGGGGGGAGTCGCTGAAGCTTTCTTT. It is translated as CASSYEGGVAEAFF.

This chain joins TRBV30 and TRBJ1-6; no reliable D call. Germline CDR1 is GTSNPN and CDR2 is SVGIG (reference sequence). The CDR3 has 14 amino acids. Trimming took off 3 bases at V and 4 bases at J, with 10 bases between the two ends. CDR3 nucleotide sequence: TGTGCCTGGAGCCCGGGGTTTTATAATTCACCCCTCCACTTT. It encodes CAWSPGFYNSPLHF.

This clone was recorded a few times. V is TRBV7-2 and J is TRBJ2-5, with D unclear. V was shortened by 5 bases and J by 5 bases, with 15 bases between the two germline ends. The CDR3 covers 14 residues. Germline-derived CDR1 and CDR2 are SGHTA and FQGNSA. The CDR3 region is CASSRQRSLETQYF. CDR3 sequence (DNA): TGTGCCAGCAGCCGCCAACGGTCACTGGAGACCCAGTACTTC.

CDR3 region: CASSFGDLSSYEQYF. The CDR3 nucleotides are TGTGCCAGCAGCTTTGGAGACTTAAGCTCCTACGAGCAGTACTTC. This chain links TRBV5-4 with TRBJ2-7, with D uncertain. This CDR3 is built from 15 residues. The germline CDR1 and CDR2 sequences are SGHNT and YYREEE (reference sequence). Trimming pared 2 bases from V and 0 bases from J, leaving 12 bases between.

The rearrangement links TRBV30 to TRBJ2-5, with D possibly TRBD2 on 5 matching bases. This CDR3 has 13 amino acids. Germline-derived CDR1 and CDR2 are GTSNPN and SVGIG (reference sequence). V lost 1 base to trimming and J lost 3 bases, with 9 bases between them. The CDR3 bases are TGTGCCTGGAGTGGATCGGGAAAAGAGACCCAGTACTTC. This translates into CAWSGSGKETQYF.

The sample holds a few counts of this clone. The V call is TRBV19, the J call TRBJ1-6; 8 bases line up with TRBD1. The CDR3 is 15 amino acids. Trimming took 6 bases from V and 7 from J; bases not matched to a gene: 8. CDR1 is LNHDA, CDR2 SQIVND, per germline (reference sequence). Here the CDR3 reads CASSPSDRDNSPLHF. DNA of the CDR3: TGTGCCAGTAGCCCCTCGGACAGGGACAATTCACCCCTCCACTTT. The variable domain in full, completed from reference TRBV19 and TRBJ1-6, reads DGGITQSPKYLFRKEGQNVTLSCEQNLNHDAMYWYRQDPGQGLRLIYYSQIVNDFQKGDIAEGYSVSREKKESFPLTVTSAQKNPTAFYLCASSPSDRDNSPLHFGNGTRLTVT.

The sample holds a few counts of this clone. This chain joins TRBV4-1 and TRBJ2-4; D may be TRBD2 (6 bases). V dropped 3 bases and J dropped 0 bases, with 9 bases sitting between them. CDR3 length: 15 amino acids. Germline-derived CDR1 and CDR2 are MGHRA and YSYEKL. The CDR3 nucleotides read TGCGCCAGCAGCCAGGCCGGGGGAGCCAAAAACATTCAGTACTTC. Residues: CASSQAGGAKNIQYF.

The chain employs TRBV7-2 and TRBJ1-1; 7 bases are a match to TRBD1. The germline V gene encodes CDR1 SGHTA and CDR2 FQGNSA. V lost 0 bases to trimming and J lost 10 bases; unmatched junction nucleotides: 8. This CDR3 has 14 residues. The CDR3: CASSLAKGAGLAFF. CDR3 nucleotides: TGTGCCAGCAGCTTAGCGAAGGGGGCTGGGCTAGCTTTCTTT. Full variable domain (rest looked up from reference TRBV7-2 and TRBJ1-1): GAGVSQSPSNKVTEKGKDVELRCDPISGHTALYWYRQSLGQGLEFLIYFQGNSAPDKSGLPSDRFSAERTGGSVSTLTIQRTQQEDSAVYLCASSLAKGAGLAFFGQGTRLTVV.

The rearrangement uses TRBV19 and TRBJ2-7; 9 bases are a match to TRBD1. J gave up 6 bases and V 4 bases, and 4 bases lay outside the gene matches. This CDR3 is 13 amino acids long. CDR1 and CDR2 (germline): LNHDA, SQIVND (reference sequence). The DNA for the CDR3 is TGTGCCAGTAGTAAGGACAGGGGTTCCGAGCAGTACTTC. Translated: CASSKDRGSEQYF.

The chain combines TRBV30 with TRBJ2-3; D unclear. CDR3 length: 14 amino acids. From germline, CDR1 is GTSNPN and CDR2 SVGIG (reference sequence). Trimming took 0 bases from V and 1 from J, leaving 8 bases between them. The CDR3 DNA reads TGTGCCTGGAGTGTTCTTCACCGCACAGATACGCAGTATTTT. Amino acids: CAWSVLHRTDTQYF.

V usage is TRBV5-1 and J usage is TRBJ1-1; D uncertain. The CDR3 length is 15 residues. Germline lookup yields CDR1 SGHRS and CDR2 YFSETQ. V gave up 0 bases and J gave up 5 bases, with 14 bases separating them. In DNA, the CDR3 is TGCGCCAGCAGCTTGGCAACGCAGCTTGGAACTGAAGCTTTCTTT. Its protein product is CASSLATQLGTEAFF.

This chain uses TRBV6-1 with TRBJ1-2, with a tentative D call TRBD1 (6 bases). Trimming left V 2 bases short and J 8 bases short, with 9 bases between. The CDR3 is made up of 12 amino acids. Germline V gene data show CDR1 as MNHNS and CDR2 as SASEGT. The CDR3 loop reads CASSEQGHGYTF. The CDR3 bases are TGTGCCAGCAGTGAACAGGGGCACGGCTACACCTTC.

J is TRBJ2-5 and V is TRBV29-1, with D possibly being TRBD2 (6 bases). The V end lost 7 bases, the J end lost 3 bases, and 12 bases lay between the germline ends. Germline CDR1 SQVTM, CDR2 ANQGSEA. The CDR3 is 12 amino acids. The CDR3 DNA follows: TGCAGCGGGTGGGGAGGAAAAGAGACCCAGTACTTC. Translation gives CSGWGGKETQYF.

The CDR3 spells CAWRPDINTGELFF. The DNA of the CDR3 is TGTGCCTGGAGGCCGGACATAAACACCGGGGAGCTGTTTTTT. The chain uses TRBV30 and TRBJ2-2; TRBD1 might be the D (5 bases). CDR1 is GTSNPN, CDR2 SVGIG, per germline (reference sequence). V was shortened by 3 bases and J by 2 bases, with 10 bases between the two germline ends. This CDR3 region has 14 residues.

The chain couples TRBV6-6 to TRBJ1-5; D is uncertain. The CDR3 spans 13 residues. Trimming removed 9 bases at V and 1 base at J, with 10 bases between. The germline gives CDR1 MNHNY, CDR2 SVGAGI (reference sequence). The CDR3 DNA follows: TGTGCCAGTCTCGTGGGGAGCAATCAGCCCCAGCATTTT. Protein: CASLVGSNQPQHF.

There are a few counts of this clone. The chain recombines TRBV5-1 with TRBJ1-1, with D hard to call. This CDR3 region has 14 residues. Looked up from germline, CDR1 is SGHRS and CDR2 is YFSETQ. V was pared by 3 bases and J by 1 base, with 10 bases between. The CDR3 nucleotides are TGCGCCAGCAGCTCCAGGACGGAGAACACTGAAGCTTTCTTT. It yields the protein CASSSRTENTEAFF. Together with reference TRBV5-1 and TRBJ1-1, the CDR3 gives the full variable domain: KAGVTQTPRYLIKTRGQQVTLSCSPISGHRSVSWYQQTPGQGLQFLFEYFSETQRNKGNFPGRFSGRQFSNSRSEMNVSTLELGDSALYLCASSSRTENTEAFFGQGTRLTVV.

This clone showed up just a few times. V gene TRBV30 combines with J gene TRBJ1-3; D is ambiguous. This CDR3 has 16 residues. CDR1 GTSNPN and CDR2 SVGIG come from the germline V gene (reference sequence). The germline V and J ends were trimmed by 0 bases and 0 bases, with 12 bases remaining between them. The CDR3 is CAWSVWQPSSGNTIYF. The DNA for the CDR3 is TGTGCCTGGAGTGTATGGCAGCCCAGCTCTGGAAACACCATATATTTT.

CDR3 sequence (DNA): TGCGCCAGCAGCTTGGCGACTAGCGGTCAAGAGACCCAGTACTTC. This codes for CASSLATSGQETQYF. The V gene is TRBV5-1, the J gene TRBJ2-5; 9 bases are a match to TRBD2. The germline V gene has CDR1 SGHRS and CDR2 YFSETQ. V trimming: 0 bases; J trimming: 2 bases; junction bases outside the gene matches: 2. This CDR3 has 15 amino acids.

In this sample, this clone turned up a few times. The genes are TRBV5-1 and TRBJ1-4, with D possibly matching TRBD1 (6 bases). The CDR3 loop spans 16 amino acids. V was cut by 4 bases and J by 7 bases, with 20 bases left in between. The germline V gene encodes CDR1 SGHRS and CDR2 YFSETQ. CDR3 protein: CASSPRGAGAGEKLFF. As DNA, the CDR3 is TGCGCCAGCAGCCCCCGGGGCGCGGGGGCCGGTGAAAAACTGTTTTTT.

V gene TRBV7-2 combines with J gene TRBJ2-2, with TRBD1 matching 7 bases. This CDR3 is 16 amino acids long. Germline V lookup: CDR1 SGHTA, CDR2 FQGNSA. The trim removed 4 bases at V and 4 bases at J, leaving 9 bases unmatched. CDR3 coding DNA: TGTGCCAGCAGCTCTCGGACAGGTCGGGTCACCGGGGAGCTGTTTTTT. It specifies CASSSRTGRVTGELFF.

This clone has a handful of counts. This same CDR3 is encoded by further DNA sequences in the sample. The rearrangement uses TRBV30 and TRBJ1-1; D gene uncertain. This CDR3 region has 13 residues. The germline V gene encodes CDR1 GTSNPN and CDR2 SVGIG (reference sequence). V dropped 0 bases and J dropped 1 base, with 6 bases sitting between them. The chain's CDR3 is CAWSVEGNTEAFF. The CDR3 DNA reads as TGTGCCTGGAGTGTTGAAGGGAACACTGAAGCTTTCTTT.